The entry below gives a single TCR beta chain sequence along with its context. No antigen is known for it. The sample holds no much larger clone one base away, and base qualities are not on file. V is trimmed back by 5 bases and J by 8 bases, and the junction contains 11 bases that no gene match accounts for. Including cysteine and phenylalanine, the CDR3 has 16 amino acids. Kept here is only the CDR3 DNA, which spans 48 bases and is read in frame from base 1. The germline V gene (reference sequence) sets CDR1 to MNHEY and CDR2 to SMNVEV. The record originates from a study of OX40 agonist ivuxolimab in advanced cancers. About the full investigation: Ivuxolimab was an agonistic, fully human IgG2 monoclonal antibody directed against OX40 (CD134), a costimulatory receptor. The paper covers the monotherapy dose-escalation part of the phase I ivuxolimab trial, which included N of about 50 patients. Partial responses were achieved by three dose-escalation patients, of whom one had hepatocellular carcinoma and two had cutaneous melanoma. Prior anti-PD-1, anti-PD-L1 or anti-CTLA-4 therapy was permitted, and about 40% of dose-escalation patients had received checkpoint inhibitors. Of the roughly 51 patients in dose escalation, 19 had hepatocellular carcinoma, around 15 had melanoma, 9 had renal cell carcinoma and 9 had head and neck cancer. Peripheral TCRbeta sequencing was intended to test whether TCR sequence diversity was altered and clonal T-cell expansion was caused by ivuxolimab. In the dose-escalation cohort, 82.7% of patients were male, and the mean age was approximately 64 years, with a range of 23 to 79. Intravenous ivuxolimab was administered to patients every 2 weeks at six dose levels: 0.01, 0.1, 0.3, 1.5, 3 and 10 mg/kg. The paper as a whole reports these results and caveats: In partial responders in the 0.1-3.0 mg/kg groups, normalized peripheral clonal expansion was found to be among the lowest, especially among CD8+ T cells. Low levels of normalized T-cell clonal expansion were also seen in some patients who did not respond. Antigen specificity was not determined for the clonally expanded peripheral T cells. At doses from 0.1 to 3.0 mg/kg, clonal expansion was seen in both CD4+ and CD8+ blood T cells between baseline and week 6. After ivuxolimab, expanded clones were on average more numerous among CD8+ T cells than among CD4+ T cells.

The trial excluded patients who had a history of autoimmune disease or who were on systemic immunosuppression. In every dose cohort, peripheral blood was drawn for TCR sequencing at baseline, cycle 4 day 1, and cycle 7 day 1. The samples were drawn from a first-in-human, open-label, multicenter phase I dose-escalation trial of ivuxolimab. The trial enrolled adults with locally advanced or metastatic head and neck squamous cell, hepatocellular, melanoma or renal cell carcinoma. Before TCR sequencing, CD4+ and CD8+ T cells were separately sorted from peripheral blood. Genomic DNA was isolated from the sorted cells so that the TCRbeta CDR3 region could be sequenced. The immunoSEQ Assay was used to sequence the TCRbeta CDR3 regions. In TCRdb, the immuneACCESS table is reduced to in-frame sequences with V and J assigned. These tables do not hold every clone; where another copy was compared, an unresolved V gene accounts for under half, and the others remain unexplained. The sample records fewer than 85,000 clones, approximately 83% of which are singletons. The biggest ten clones account for approximately 2% of the sample.

This TCR was recovered from an adult with an advanced solid tumor such as melanoma, head and neck, liver or kidney cancer. The sample consisted of CD4+ or CD8+ T cells sorted from blood, taken in a trial of the OX40 agonist ivuxolimab. Recombination linked TRBV27 to TRBJ1-6; the central 8 bases match TRBD1. The nucleotide sequence is TGTGCCAGCAGTCCTCGGACAGGGTGGGGGGATTCACCCCTCCACTTT. The encoded protein is CASSPRTGWGDSPLHF.